The 20 T cell receptor beta chains presented below share a single source sample, sequenced in a study of cytomegalovirus exposure and HLA in healthy donors. In the PCR, 60 Vbeta and 13 Jbeta primers were used. Repertoires were generated with immunoSEQ multiplex PCR, while TCRdb's copy carries only in-frame clones and drops some. The sample includes just over 200,000 clones, 75% to 90% of them seen just once. The source material was PBMCs. These receptors originate from a woman between 40 and 50 years old in good health and CMV-seronegative.

The rearrangement uses TRBV9 and TRBJ2-1, with 9 bases identical to TRBD2. This CDR3 comprises 16 residues. The V segment lost 0 bases and the J segment 2 bases; nucleotides outside the gene matches: 3. The germline V gene encodes CDR1 SGDLS and CDR2 YYNGEE. The CDR3 region has the DNA TGTGCCAGCAGCGTAGGGGCTAGCGGGACCTACAATGAGCAGTTCTTC. This encodes CASSVGASGTYNEQFF.

This clone was recorded only once. The rearrangement links TRBV4-1 to TRBJ2-2; maybe TRBD2 (5 bases). V lost 2 bases and J lost 7, with 11 bases in between. The CDR3 sequence is 14 residues long. Germline assignment: CDR1 MGHRA and CDR2 YSYEKL. CDR3 nucleotide sequence: TGCGCCAGCAGCCAACTTGGACTGATCGGGGAGCTGTTTTTT. It translates to CASSQLGLIGELFF.

This sequence joins TRBV5-1 and TRBJ2-7; 11 nucleotides line up with TRBD1. The CDR3 has 14 residues. Germline CDR1 SGHRS, CDR2 YFSETQ. With V trimmed by 5 bases and J by 5 bases, 6 bases remained unmatched. The CDR3 reads CASSDGTGGHEQYF. For the CDR3, the DNA is TGCGCCAGCAGTGACGGGACAGGGGGTCACGAGCAGTACTTC.

CDR3 DNA: TGTGCCAGCAGTGAAGAGGGACTAGTGAAGACCCAGTACTTC. This encodes CASSEEGLVKTQYF. The rearrangement joins TRBV25-1 to TRBJ2-5; 8 bases map to TRBD2. The CDR3 is 14 amino acids. V trimming: 2 bases; J trimming: 6 bases; junction bases outside the gene matches: 5. CDR1 MGHDK and CDR2 SYGVNS come from the germline V gene.

The chain has TRBV5-6 and TRBJ1-2; the D gene is possibly TRBD1 (6 bases). This CDR3 has 14 amino acids. The V end was cut by 2 bases, the J end by 0 bases, with 8 bases between. Germline assignment: CDR1 SGHDT and CDR2 YYEEEE. CDR3 sequence: CASSFRTANYGYTF. CDR3 bases: TGTGCCAGCAGCTTTCGGACAGCTAACTATGGCTACACCTTC. The full variable domain, completed using reference TRBV5-6 and TRBJ1-2, is DAGVTQSPTHLIKTRGQQVTLRCSPKSGHDTVSWYQQALGQGPQFIFQYYEEEERQRGNFPDRFSGHQFPNYSSELNVNALLLGDSALYLCASSFRTANYGYTFGSGTRLTVV.

This clone appeared a single time. The chain carries TRBV10-3 and TRBJ2-3; possible D gene TRBD1, 5 bases. Trimming cost V 10 bases and J 2 bases, with 13 bases left between them. CDR1 and CDR2 (germline): ENHRY, SYGVKD. This CDR3 region has 13 residues. CDR3 DNA sequence: TGTGCCACCAATCCCAGGGACACAGATACGCAGTATTTT. It codes for CATNPRDTDTQYF.

The genes are TRBV5-1 and TRBJ2-6; the match to TRBD2 covers 10 bases. CDR3 length: 17 residues. Germline V CDR1 and CDR2: SGHRS, YFSETQ. The junction had 4 bases not matched to a gene; V was cut back by 2 bases and J by 2 bases. CDR3 in DNA: TGCGCCAGCAGCTTAGCTAGCGGGGGCCCTGGGGCCAACGTCCTGACTTTC. Protein sequence: CASSLASGGPGANVLTF.

This rearrangement joins TRBV5-1 to TRBJ2-7; 11 bases are shared with TRBD2. Trimming cost V 4 bases and J 1 base; bases outside gene matches: 7. The CDR3 is 16 amino acids. Looked up from germline, CDR1 is SGHRS and CDR2 is YFSETQ. The CDR3 spells CASSPDLAGGSYEQYF. The CDR3 DNA follows: TGCGCCAGCAGCCCCGATTTAGCGGGAGGGTCCTACGAGCAGTACTTC.

This clone was seen once. The chain employs TRBV18 and TRBJ1-1; 10 bases line up with TRBD1. Germline-derived CDR1 and CDR2 are KGHSH and LQKENI. The CDR3 totals 16 residues. Trimming took 6 bases from V and 0 from J; bases not matched to a gene: 7. This chain's CDR3 is CASSLGTGALNTEAFF. CDR3 DNA sequence: TGTGCCAGCTCCCTAGGGACAGGGGCCTTGAACACTGAAGCTTTCTTT.

This rearrangement joins TRBV5-6 to TRBJ2-7; D not certain. From germline, CDR1 is SGHDT and CDR2 YYEEEE. V lost 4 bases, J lost 5 bases, and 10 bases lay in between. This CDR3 has 12 residues. The CDR3 nucleotides are TGTGCCAGCAGCCGTTTCCAGAACGAGCAGTACTTC. It codes for CASSRFQNEQYF.

The V call is TRBV18, the J call TRBJ2-7, with 10 bases that match TRBD1. J gave up 6 bases and V 2 bases, and 10 bases lay outside the gene matches. The CDR3 loop spans 16 amino acids. Germline V gene data show CDR1 as KGHSH and CDR2 as LQKENI. DNA of the CDR3: TGTGCCAGCTCACCAACAAGACAGGGGGCGATGAGCGAGCAGTACTTC. This codes for CASSPTRQGAMSEQYF.

This sequence joins TRBV30 and TRBJ2-1, with D tentatively TRBD2 (6 bases). CDR1 and CDR2 (germline): GTSNPN, SVGIG (reference sequence). Between the trimmed V and J ends, which lost 0 bases and 7 bases, there was a span of 7 bases. CDR3 size: 12 residues. The CDR3 coding sequence is TGTGCCTGGAGTGTACGGGAGAATGAGCAGTTCTTC. The encoded protein is CAWSVRENEQFF.

V is TRBV15 and J is TRBJ2-5, with 7 bases identical to TRBD2. The V and J ends lost 0 bases and 1 base, in that order; junction bases with no gene match: 8. The V gene's germline CDR1 is LNHNV and CDR2 YYDKDF (reference sequence). The CDR3 runs 17 residues. The CDR3 bases are TGTGCCACCAGCAGAGATTCGGCTAGCGGTTTCCAAGAGACCCAGTACTTC. This sequence encodes CATSRDSASGFQETQYF.

V usage is TRBV5-1 and J usage is TRBJ2-7, with TRBD2 matching over 7 bases. Germline assignment: CDR1 SGHRS and CDR2 YFSETQ. This CDR3 spans 15 amino acids. J gave up 5 bases and V 4 bases, and 12 bases lay outside the gene matches. CDR3 coding DNA: TGCGCCAGCAGCCTCGGGACTACCTTCGTCAACGAGCAGTACTTC. Translation gives CASSLGTTFVNEQYF.

This clone has just one count. The J gene is TRBJ1-2, the V gene TRBV10-3, with 8 bases matching TRBD1. Trimming removed 10 bases from V and 3 bases from J; junction bases left unmatched: 7. CDR1 is ENHRY and CDR2 is SYGVKD in the germline V gene. CDR3 size: 13 residues. In nucleotides, the CDR3 is TGTGCCACCGGACAGGGTAGTCACTATGGCTACACCTTC. This gives the protein CATGQGSHYGYTF.

The chain couples TRBV7-9 to TRBJ2-7; D may be TRBD2 (6 bases). Trimming stripped 3 bases from V and 4 bases from J, with 13 bases between. This CDR3 region has 14 residues. CDR1 SEHNR and CDR2 FQNEAQ come from the germline V gene (reference sequence). The CDR3 region is CASSLLEGIYEQYF. In DNA form, the CDR3 reads TGTGCCAGCAGCTTGCTGGAGGGGATATACGAGCAGTACTTC.

V gene TRBV18 combines with J gene TRBJ1-3; 7 nucleotides line up with TRBD1. Germline lookup yields CDR1 KGHSH and CDR2 LQKENI. V lost 3 bases to trimming and J lost 0 bases; unmatched junction nucleotides: 5. This CDR3 has 16 residues. The CDR3 bases are TGTGCCAGCTCACCGGGGACAGCTGTCTCTGGAAACACCATATATTTT. Amino acid sequence: CASSPGTAVSGNTIYF.

The chain is built from TRBV19 and TRBJ1-1; 7 bases line up with TRBD1. The CDR3 covers 14 residues. V lost 6 bases and J lost 2; bases outside the gene matches: 6. Germline CDR1 is LNHDA and CDR2 is SQIVND (reference sequence). The CDR3 loop is CASRLQGPNTEAFF. The DNA of the CDR3 is TGTGCCAGTAGATTACAGGGGCCCAACACTGAAGCTTTCTTT.

The chain recombines TRBV10-3 with TRBJ1-2; 8 bases are shared with TRBD1. Trimming at V came to 4 bases and at J to 6 bases, leaving 7 bases not matched to a gene. The germline V gene has CDR1 ENHRY and CDR2 SYGVKD. The CDR3 has 14 residues. In nucleotides, the CDR3 is TGTGCCATCAGTGCGGCAGGGGGCCAAGATGGCTACACCTTC. Translating gives CAISAAGGQDGYTF.

The genes are TRBV5-1 and TRBJ2-3, with TRBD1 matching 7 bases. The CDR3 consists of 14 residues. CDR1 is SGHRS and CDR2 is YFSETQ in the germline V gene. J gave up 4 bases and V 2 bases, and 4 bases lay outside the gene matches. In DNA, the CDR3 is TGCGCCAGCAGCTTCGGACAGGTTGCAGATACGCAGTATTTT. It yields the protein CASSFGQVADTQYF.